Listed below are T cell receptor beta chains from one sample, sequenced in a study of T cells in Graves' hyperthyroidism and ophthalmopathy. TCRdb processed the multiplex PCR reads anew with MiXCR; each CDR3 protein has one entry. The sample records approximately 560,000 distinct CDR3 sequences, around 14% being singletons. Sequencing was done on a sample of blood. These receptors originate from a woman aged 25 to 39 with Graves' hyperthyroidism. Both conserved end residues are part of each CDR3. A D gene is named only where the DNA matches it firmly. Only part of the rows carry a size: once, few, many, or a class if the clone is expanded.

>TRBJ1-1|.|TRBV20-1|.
TGCAGTGCTGAGAACAGAGAAAACACTGAAGCTTTCTTT
CSAENRENTEAFF
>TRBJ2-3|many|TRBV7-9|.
TGTGCCAGCAGCTTAGGTGTCAGGGGGGCTCAGGCAGATACGCAGTATTTT
CASSLGVRGAQADTQYF
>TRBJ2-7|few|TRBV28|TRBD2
TGTGCCAGCAGTATAATAGCGGGAAACTACGAGCAGTACTTC
CASSIIAGNYEQYF
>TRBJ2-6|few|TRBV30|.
TGTGCCTGCCGGCGGTCCGGGGCCAACGTCCTGACTTTC
CACRRSGANVLTF
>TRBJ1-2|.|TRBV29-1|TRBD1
TGCAGCGTTGAGGGGGGACAGGGAACCACTCGATATGGCTACACCTTC
CSVEGGQGTTRYGYTF
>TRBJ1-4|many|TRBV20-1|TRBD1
TGCAGTGCTAGAGATTTAGGGACAGGGGGAGAAAAACTGTTTTTT
CSARDLGTGGEKLFF
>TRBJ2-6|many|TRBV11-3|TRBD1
TGTGCCAGCAGCCCCGGGACAGGGAGGTCTGGGGCCAACGTCCTGACTTTC
CASSPGTGRSGANVLTF
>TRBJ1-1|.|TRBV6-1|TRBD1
TGTGCCAGTGGAGCGACAGGGATGAACACTGAAGCTTTCTTT
CASGATGMNTEAFF
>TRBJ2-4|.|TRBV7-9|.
TGTGCCAGCAAAGGGACGGAGGGGTCCATTCAGTACTTC
CASKGTEGSIQYF
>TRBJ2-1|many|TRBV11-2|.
TGTGCCAGCAGCTTAAGTAGGACCCGGGACAATGAGCAGTTCTTC
CASSLSRTRDNEQFF
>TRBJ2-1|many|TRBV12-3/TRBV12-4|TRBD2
TGTGCCAGCAGTGCACTAGCGGGGGAAGGTGGTGAGCAGTTCTTC
CASSALAGEGGEQFF
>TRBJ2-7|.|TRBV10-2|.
TGCGCCAGCAGTGAGTCGGCTAGCGTCTTATACGAGCAGTACTTC
CASSESASVLYEQYF
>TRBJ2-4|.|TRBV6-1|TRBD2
TGTGCCAGCAGCGGGGTACTAGCGGGAGGGAGTATAGCCAAAAACATTCAGTACTTC
CASSGVLAGGSIAKNIQYF
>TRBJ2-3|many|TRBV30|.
TGTGCCTGGAGTGTATGGAGGACAGATACGCAGTATTTT
CAWSVWRTDTQYF
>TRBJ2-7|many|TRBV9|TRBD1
TGTGCCAGCAGCGTAGGGAACAGGGGCCAGTCCGAGCAGTACTTC
CASSVGNRGQSEQYF